This entry describes one T cell receptor beta chain. The data derive from a study of blood T cell repertoires in COVID-19. Clones were sequenced by immunoSEQ multiplex PCR, and TCRdb holds only the in-frame ones, with some missing. The sample has 300,000 to 400,000 clones; 80% to 90% are singletons. Germline CDR1 reads SGHRS; CDR2 reads YFSETQ. V shed 3 bases, J shed 7 bases, and the junction held 1 base outside the gene matches. CDR3 size: 12 residues. The specimen sequenced was PBMCs or T cells enriched from blood (not recorded which). J is TRBJ2-7 and V is TRBV5-1, with 10 nucleotides matching TRBD1. This clonotype originated in a woman between 40 and 55 years old with acute COVID-19. CDR3 protein: CASSWTGGEQYF. The DNA of the CDR3 is TGCGCCAGCAGCTGGACAGGGGGGGAGCAGTACTTC.